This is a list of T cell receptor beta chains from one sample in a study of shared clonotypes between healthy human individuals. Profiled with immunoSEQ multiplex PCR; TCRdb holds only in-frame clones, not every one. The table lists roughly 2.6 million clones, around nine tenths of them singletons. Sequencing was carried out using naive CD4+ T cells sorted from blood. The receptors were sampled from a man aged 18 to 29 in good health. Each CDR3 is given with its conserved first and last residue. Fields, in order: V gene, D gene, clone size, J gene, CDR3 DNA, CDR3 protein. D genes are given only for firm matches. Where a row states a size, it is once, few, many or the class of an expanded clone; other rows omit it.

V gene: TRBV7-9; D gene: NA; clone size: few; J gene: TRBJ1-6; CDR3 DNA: TGTGCCAGCAGCGGCGCAACGAGCTCCTATAATTCACCCCTCCACTTT; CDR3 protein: CASSGATSSYNSPLHF
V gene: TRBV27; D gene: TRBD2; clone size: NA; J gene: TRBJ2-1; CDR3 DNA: TGTGCCAGCAGTTTATCGGATGCGGGAGCCCAGCCGTACAATGAGCAGTTCTTC; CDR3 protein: CASSLSDAGAQPYNEQFF
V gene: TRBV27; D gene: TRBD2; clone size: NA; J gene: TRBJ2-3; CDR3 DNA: TGTGCCAGCAGATCACGACTAGCGGGAGGTGCAGATACGCAGTATTTT; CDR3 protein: CASRSRLAGGADTQYF
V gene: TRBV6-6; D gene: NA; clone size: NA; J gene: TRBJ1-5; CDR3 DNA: TGTGCCAGCAGTAGGGCTGGGGCAGGTGGCAATCAGCCCCAGCATTTT; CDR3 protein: CASSRAGAGGNQPQHF
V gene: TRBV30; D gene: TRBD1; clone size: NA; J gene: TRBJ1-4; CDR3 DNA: TGTGCCTGGAACCGGGGACAGAAAGAAAAACTGTTTTTT; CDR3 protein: CAWNRGQKEKLFF
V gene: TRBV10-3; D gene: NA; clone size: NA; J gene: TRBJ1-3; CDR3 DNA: TGTGCCATCAGTGAGTCCGTGATTCCCTCTGGAAACACCATATATTTT; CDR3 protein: CAISESVIPSGNTIYF
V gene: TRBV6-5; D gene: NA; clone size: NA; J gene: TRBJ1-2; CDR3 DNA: TGTGCCAGCAGTTACTCGGTGGTGAGCTATGGCTACACCTTC; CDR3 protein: CASSYSVVSYGYTF
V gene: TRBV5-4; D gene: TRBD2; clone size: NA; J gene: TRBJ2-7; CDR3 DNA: TGTGCCAGCAGCTTGGGACTAGCGGGGTCCTACGAGCAGTACTTC; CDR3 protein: CASSLGLAGSYEQYF
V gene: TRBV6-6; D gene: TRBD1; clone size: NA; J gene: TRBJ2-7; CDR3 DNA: TGTGCCAGCCGGGACAGGATTTACGAGCAGTACTTC; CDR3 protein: CASRDRIYEQYF
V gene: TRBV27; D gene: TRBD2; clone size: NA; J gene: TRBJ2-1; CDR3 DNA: TGTGCCAGCAGTTTATTCTCCCTACTAGCGTACAATGAGCAGTTCTTC; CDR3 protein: CASSLFSLLAYNEQFF
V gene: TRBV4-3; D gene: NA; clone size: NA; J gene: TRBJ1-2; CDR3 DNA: TGCGCCAGCAGCCAAGATGGGGGGGACTATGGCTACACCTTC; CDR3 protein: CASSQDGGDYGYTF
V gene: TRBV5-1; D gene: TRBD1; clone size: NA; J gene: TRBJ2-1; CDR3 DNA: TGCGCCAGCAGCTTGCTGACAGGGAACTACAATGAGCAGTTCTTC; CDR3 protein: CASSLLTGNYNEQFF
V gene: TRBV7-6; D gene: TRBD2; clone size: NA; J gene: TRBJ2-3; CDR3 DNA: TGTGCCAGCAGTACTAGCGGGGCCCCCAGCACAGATACGCAGTATTTT; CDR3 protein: CASSTSGAPSTDTQYF
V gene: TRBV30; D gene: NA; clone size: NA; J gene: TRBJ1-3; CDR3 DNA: TGTGCCTGGGCCGGAGCCTCTGGAAACACCATATATTTT; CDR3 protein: CAWAGASGNTIYF
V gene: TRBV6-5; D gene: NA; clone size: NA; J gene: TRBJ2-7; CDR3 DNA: TGTGCCATCAGTCTAACCGGGACTGGGGGCGAGCAGTACTTC; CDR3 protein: CAISLTGTGGEQYF
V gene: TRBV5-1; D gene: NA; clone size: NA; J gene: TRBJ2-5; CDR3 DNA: TGCGCCAGCAGCATAGGAGGGCAAGAGACCCAGTACTTC; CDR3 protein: CASSIGGQETQYF
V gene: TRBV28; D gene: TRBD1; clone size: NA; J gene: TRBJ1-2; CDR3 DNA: TGTGCCAGCAGTTCCCCTGGAGGACAGGGGCTCTACTATGGCTACACCTTC; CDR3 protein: CASSSPGGQGLYYGYTF
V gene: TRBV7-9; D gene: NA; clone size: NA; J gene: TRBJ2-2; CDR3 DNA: TGTGCCAGCAGCTCCCGACGGGGGAGTTTCACCGGGGAGCTGTTTTTT; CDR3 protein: CASSSRRGSFTGELFF
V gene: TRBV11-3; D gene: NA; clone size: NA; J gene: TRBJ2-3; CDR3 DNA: TGTGCCAGCAGCGACGGAGATACGCAGTATTTT; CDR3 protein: CASSDGDTQYF
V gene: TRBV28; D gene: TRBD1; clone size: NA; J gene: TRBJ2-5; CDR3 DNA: TGTGCCAGCAGCCGACAGGGATTAGGAGAGACCCAGTACTTC; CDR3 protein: CASSRQGLGETQYF
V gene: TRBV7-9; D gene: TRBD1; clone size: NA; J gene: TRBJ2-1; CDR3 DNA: TGTGCCAGCAACCTCCAGACAGGGATCCATGAGCAGTTCTTC; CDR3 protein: CASNLQTGIHEQFF
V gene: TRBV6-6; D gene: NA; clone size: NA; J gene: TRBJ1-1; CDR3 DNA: TGTGCCAGCAACGAGAGGGGAGCTTTCTTT; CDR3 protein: CASNERGAFF
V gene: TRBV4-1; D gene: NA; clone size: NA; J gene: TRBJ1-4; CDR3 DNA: TGCGCCAGCAGCCTTTGGGGGGGGCAGGGTAATGAAAAACTGTTTTTT; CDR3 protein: CASSLWGGQGNEKLFF
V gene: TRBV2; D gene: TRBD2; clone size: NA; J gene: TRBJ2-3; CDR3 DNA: TGTGCCAGCAGTTTGGGCGGGGGGCGCGGCACAGATACGCAGTATTTT; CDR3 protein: CASSLGGGRGTDTQYF
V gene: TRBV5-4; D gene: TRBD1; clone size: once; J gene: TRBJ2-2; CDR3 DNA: TGTGCCAGCAGCCAGACAGGGGGCACCGGGGAGCTGTTTTTT; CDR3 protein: CASSQTGGTGELFF
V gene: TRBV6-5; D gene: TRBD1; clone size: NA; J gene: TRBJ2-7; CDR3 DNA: TGTGCCAGCAGACTAGAAGGACAGGGGAAATACGAGCAGTACTTC; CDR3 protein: CASRLEGQGKYEQYF
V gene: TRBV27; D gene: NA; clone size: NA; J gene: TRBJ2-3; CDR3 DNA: TGTGCCAGCGGCGTTCAGGGGCGGTTGACTCCGACGCAGTATTTT; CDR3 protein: CASGVQGRLTPTQYF
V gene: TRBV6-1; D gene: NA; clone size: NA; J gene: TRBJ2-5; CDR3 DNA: TGTGCCAGCAGTCCAGGGTTCCAAGAGACCCAGTACTTC; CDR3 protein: CASSPGFQETQYF
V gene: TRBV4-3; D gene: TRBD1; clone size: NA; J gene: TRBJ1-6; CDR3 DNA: TGCGCCAGCAGCCAAGACGGGGACAGGGGGCGTTCACCCCTCCACTTT; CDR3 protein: CASSQDGDRGRSPLHF
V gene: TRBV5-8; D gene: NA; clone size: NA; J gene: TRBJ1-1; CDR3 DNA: TGTGCCAGCAGCTTGGCCCTAAAAGGGAACACTGAAGCTTTCTTT; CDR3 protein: CASSLALKGNTEAFF
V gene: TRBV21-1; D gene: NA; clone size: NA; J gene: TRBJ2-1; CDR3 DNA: TGTGCCAGCTGGGTGCGACCGGGGGGTAGCGGGAGTTTTCCCTCCTACAATGAGCAGTTCTTC; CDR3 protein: CASWVRPGGSGSFPSYNEQFF
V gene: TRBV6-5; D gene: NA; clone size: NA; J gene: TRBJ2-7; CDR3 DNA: TGTGCCAGCAGTTACGCACTAGGTGGCGAGCAGTACTTC; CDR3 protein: CASSYALGGEQYF
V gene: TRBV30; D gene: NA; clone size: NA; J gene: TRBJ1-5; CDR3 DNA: TGTGCCTGGAGTCACGACAGAAATAGCAATCAGCCCCAGCATTTT; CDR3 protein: CAWSHDRNSNQPQHF
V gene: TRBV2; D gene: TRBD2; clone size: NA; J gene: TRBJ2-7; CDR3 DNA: TGTGCCAGCAGTCTGACTAGCGGGAGCTACGAGCAGTACTTC; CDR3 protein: CASSLTSGSYEQYF
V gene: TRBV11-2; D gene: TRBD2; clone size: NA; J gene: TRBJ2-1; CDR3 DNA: TGTGCCAGCAGCTTGATAAGGGCCCAGCCGGGACTAGCCTACAATGAGCAGTTCTTC; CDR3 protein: CASSLIRAQPGLAYNEQFF
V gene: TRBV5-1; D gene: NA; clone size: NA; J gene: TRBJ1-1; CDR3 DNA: TGCGCCAGCAGCTTGGGATCGACAGACTTGAACACTGAAGCTTTCTTT; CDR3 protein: CASSLGSTDLNTEAFF
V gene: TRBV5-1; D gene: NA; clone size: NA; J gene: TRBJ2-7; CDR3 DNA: TGCGCCAGCAGCTTGGTTGCAGGGGTGGCATACGAGCAGTACTTC; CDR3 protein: CASSLVAGVAYEQYF
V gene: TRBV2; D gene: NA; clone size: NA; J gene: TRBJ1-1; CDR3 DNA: TGTGCCAGCAGTGAACCTCCCTCGGAAGCTTTCTTT; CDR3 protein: CASSEPPSEAFF
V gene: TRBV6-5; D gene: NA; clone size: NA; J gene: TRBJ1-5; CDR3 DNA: TGTGCCAGCAGTCTACAGAGCAATCAGCCCCAGCATTTT; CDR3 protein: CASSLQSNQPQHF
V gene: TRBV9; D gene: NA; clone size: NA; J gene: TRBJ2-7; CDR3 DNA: TGTGCCAGCAGCCCCACCGGGGGCTCCTACGAGCAGTACTTC; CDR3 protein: CASSPTGGSYEQYF
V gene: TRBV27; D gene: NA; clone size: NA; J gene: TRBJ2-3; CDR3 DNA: TGTGCCAGCAGTCTAGTTGGCACAGATACGCAGTATTTT; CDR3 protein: CASSLVGTDTQYF
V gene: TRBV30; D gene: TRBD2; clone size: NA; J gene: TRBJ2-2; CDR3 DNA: TGTGCCTGGAGTCACCTCCCCCTAGCGGGAGGTTTCACCGGGGAGCTGTTTTTT; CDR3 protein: CAWSHLPLAGGFTGELFF
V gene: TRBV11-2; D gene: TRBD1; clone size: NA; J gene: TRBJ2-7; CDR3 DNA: TGTGCCAGCAGCCCTGACAGGGTGGCCTACGAGCAGTACTTC; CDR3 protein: CASSPDRVAYEQYF
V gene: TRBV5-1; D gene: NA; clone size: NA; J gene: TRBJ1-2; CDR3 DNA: TGCGCCAGCAGCTTGGGGGCTTTAGCTAACTATGGCTACACCTTC; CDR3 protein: CASSLGALANYGYTF
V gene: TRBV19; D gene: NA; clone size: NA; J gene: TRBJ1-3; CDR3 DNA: TGTGCCAGCAGAACCTCTGGAAACACCATATATTTT; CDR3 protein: CASRTSGNTIYF
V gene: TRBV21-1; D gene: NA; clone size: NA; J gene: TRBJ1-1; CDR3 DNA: TGTGCCAGCAGCACACGCCCGCACATTGTGGACACTGAAGCTTTCTTT; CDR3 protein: CASSTRPHIVDTEAFF
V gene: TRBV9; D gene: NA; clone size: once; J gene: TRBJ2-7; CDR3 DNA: TGTGCCAGCAGCCACTACGACAGCTCCTACGAGCAGTACTTC; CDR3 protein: CASSHYDSSYEQYF
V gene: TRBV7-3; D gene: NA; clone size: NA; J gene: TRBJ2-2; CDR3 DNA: TGTGCCAGCAGCCCAGAGAGGGCGAGGGGCACCGGGGAGCTGTTTTTT; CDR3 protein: CASSPERARGTGELFF
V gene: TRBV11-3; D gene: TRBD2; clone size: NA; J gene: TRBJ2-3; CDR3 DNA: TGTGCCAGCAGCTCCGGACTAGGTGCAGATACGCAGTATTTT; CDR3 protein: CASSSGLGADTQYF